Presented here are 28 T cell receptor beta chains from one specimen sequenced in a study of cytomegalovirus exposure and HLA in healthy donors. Produced via immunoSEQ multiplex PCR; TCRdb's table is partial and in-frame only. The repertoire includes about 200,000 clones, roughly 88% of them detected once, and roughly 13% sits in the top ten. Sample: PBMCs. Source of these receptors: a woman between 25 and 40 years old in good health and CMV-seropositive.

This clone was recorded once. The chain recombines TRBV6-5 with TRBJ1-2; a weak D match, TRBD1 (6 bases). V lost 4 bases and J 4 bases, leaving 10 bases between the germline ends. The CDR3 totals 13 residues. The germline gives CDR1 MNHEY, CDR2 SVGAGI. DNA of the CDR3: TGTGCCAGCAGTTTTACAGGGACCTATGGCTACACCTTC. Translated, it gives CASSFTGTYGYTF.

This clone was seen a single time. The chain combines TRBV30 with TRBJ2-2; 9 bases align to TRBD1. The CDR3 has 14 amino acids. The germline V gene encodes CDR1 GTSNPN and CDR2 SVGIG (reference sequence). Trimming took 3 bases from V and 6 from J; bases not matched to a gene: 5. Here the CDR3 reads CAWRGQGMAGELFF. CDR3 nucleotides: TGTGCCTGGAGGGGACAGGGTATGGCCGGGGAGCTGTTTTTT. Full variable domain (remainder filled in from reference TRBV30 and TRBJ2-2): SQTIHQWPATLVQPVGSPLSLECTVEGTSNPNLYWYRQAAGRGLQLLFYSVGIGQISSEVPQNLSASRPQDRQFILSSKKLLLSDSGFYLCAWRGQGMAGELFFGEGSRLTVL.

This clone occurred a few times. This chain links TRBV6-5 with TRBJ1-5; no definite D call. Trimming pared 0 bases from V and 6 bases from J, leaving 6 bases between. From germline, CDR1 is MNHEY and CDR2 SVGAGI. The CDR3 spans 13 residues. As DNA, the CDR3 is TGTGCCAGCAGTTACTCGCGGCGTCAGCCCCAGCATTTT. The encoded protein is CASSYSRRQPQHF.

The chain has TRBV9 and TRBJ2-7; 7 bases are shared with TRBD2. Germline trimming cut 2 bases from V and 0 bases from J; bases unmatched to any gene: 5. Per germline, CDR1 SGDLS and CDR2 YYNGEE. CDR3 length: 15 residues. CDR3 amino acids: CASSVGTSDSYEQYF. DNA of the CDR3: TGTGCCAGCAGCGTGGGCACTAGCGACTCCTACGAGCAGTACTTC.

The rearrangement uses TRBV6-6 and TRBJ1-4; D unresolved. The CDR3 contains 12 residues. CDR1 is MNHNY and CDR2 is SVGAGI in the germline V gene (reference sequence). The ends were cut back, 8 bases at V and 5 bases at J, with 9 bases in the middle. In DNA form, the CDR3 reads TGTGCCAGCGGGCCGGGAAATGAAAAACTGTTTTTT. This translates into CASGPGNEKLFF.

The rearrangement uses TRBV6-1 and TRBJ2-1, with 9 positions matching TRBD2. Germline trimming cut 6 bases from V and 3 bases from J; bases unmatched to any gene: 3. The V gene's germline CDR1 is MNHNS and CDR2 SASEGT. This CDR3 spans 14 amino acids. CDR3 DNA sequence: TGTGCCAGCAGCCCTAGCGGGAACTACAATGAGCAGTTCTTC. Encoded protein: CASSPSGNYNEQFF.

V is TRBV29-1 and J is TRBJ2-7, with 8 bases matching TRBD1. The germline gives CDR1 SQVTM, CDR2 ANQGSEA. This CDR3 comprises 15 residues. Trimming at V came to 4 bases and at J to 5 bases, leaving 13 bases not matched to a gene. As DNA, the CDR3 is TGCAGCGTTGCAACCGGGACAGGTACTTTAGACGAGCAGTACTTC. It yields the protein CSVATGTGTLDEQYF.

This chain links TRBV18 with TRBJ2-7; 8 bases map to TRBD1. Germline trimming cut 6 bases from V and 5 bases from J; bases unmatched to any gene: 6. Germline V CDR1 and CDR2: KGHSH, LQKENI. The CDR3 contains 13 residues. CDR3 loop: CASSPGQGDEQYF. As DNA, the CDR3 is TGTGCCAGCTCCCCCGGACAGGGAGACGAGCAGTACTTC.

J is TRBJ2-7 and V is TRBV5-6; the D gene is possibly TRBD1 (5 bases). This CDR3 is built from 15 residues. The V gene's germline CDR1 is SGHDT and CDR2 YYEEEE. V lost 2 bases and J lost 4, with 16 bases in between. CDR3 bases: TGTGCCAGCAGCTTATATCCCCAGGGATCGTACGAGCAGTACTTC. Translating it yields CASSLYPQGSYEQYF.

The chain joins TRBV2 to TRBJ2-2; D perhaps matches TRBD1 (6 bases). The V end lost 10 bases, the J end lost 2 bases, and 14 bases lay between the germline ends. This CDR3 has 14 residues. Germline values: CDR1 SNHLY, CDR2 FYNNEI. Written as DNA, the CDR3 is TGTGCCACCCCTACAGGGAGTAACACCGGGGAGCTGTTTTTT. Amino acid sequence: CATPTGSNTGELFF. The full variable domain, with the rest looked up from reference TRBV2 and TRBJ2-2, is EPEVTQTPSHQVTQMGQEVILRCVPISNHLYFYWYRQILGQKVEFLVSFYNNEISEKSEIFDDQFSVERPDGSNFTLKIRSTKLEDSAMYFCATPTGSNTGELFFGEGSRLTVL.

The chain employs TRBV6-6 and TRBJ2-3; D gene unclear. The germline V and J ends were trimmed by 0 bases and 5 bases, with 12 bases remaining between them. Germline CDR1 reads MNHNY; CDR2 reads SVGAGI (reference sequence). CDR3 length equals 15 residues. Here the CDR3 reads CASSYSGQLGDTQYF. DNA for the CDR3: TGTGCCAGCAGTTACTCGGGCCAATTGGGAGATACGCAGTATTTT.

J is TRBJ1-2 and V is TRBV6-6; D possibly corresponds to TRBD1 (6 bases). CDR1 is MNHNY, CDR2 SVGAGI, per germline (reference sequence). V was shortened by 8 bases and J by 6 bases, with 16 bases between the two germline ends. The CDR3 loop spans 13 amino acids. CDR3 protein: CASSDRTSNGYTF. Written as DNA, the CDR3 is TGTGCCAGCTCCGACAGGACAAGCAATGGCTACACCTTC.

The V gene is TRBV6-5, the J gene TRBJ1-1; D gene unclear. V was cut by 6 bases and J by 0 bases, with 8 bases left in between. The CDR3 is made up of 13 amino acids. The germline V gene has CDR1 MNHEY and CDR2 SVGAGI. The DNA of the CDR3 is TGTGCCAGCAGAATAGTCATGAACACTGAAGCTTTCTTT. The encoded protein is CASRIVMNTEAFF.

The J gene is TRBJ1-1, the V gene TRBV9, with D possibly matching TRBD1 (5 bases). The CDR3 consists of 14 residues. V gave up 0 bases and J gave up 0 bases, with 6 bases separating them. Germline loops: CDR1 SGDLS, CDR2 YYNGEE. The CDR3 DNA reads as TGTGCCAGCAGCGTAGAACAGGTGAACACTGAAGCTTTCTTT. It codes for CASSVEQVNTEAFF.

The chain couples TRBV11-2 to TRBJ2-7, with a possible D match to TRBD2 (6 bases). V dropped 3 bases and J dropped 7 bases, with 10 bases sitting between them. The CDR3 is 12 amino acids. Germline V gene lookup returns CDR1 SGHAT and CDR2 FQNNGV. The CDR3 reads CASSLLGGEQYF. In nucleotides, the CDR3 is TGTGCCAGCAGCTTGCTGGGGGGTGAGCAGTACTTC. Combining the CDR3 with reference TRBV11-2 and TRBJ2-7 gives the whole variable domain EAGVAQSPRYKIIEKRQSVAFWCNPISGHATLYWYQQILGQGPKLLIQFQNNGVVDDSQLPKDRFSAERLKGVDSTLKIQPAKLEDSAVYLCASSLLGGEQYFGPGTRLTVT.

The rearrangement links TRBV2 to TRBJ1-1; D not certain. Per the germline V gene, CDR1 is SNHLY and CDR2 is FYNNEI. The CDR3 contains 12 residues. V lost 1 base and J 7 bases, leaving 7 bases between the germline ends. The CDR3 loop reads CASSEGEYEAFF. DNA of the CDR3: TGTGCCAGCAGTGAAGGAGAATATGAAGCTTTCTTT.

This chain links TRBV5-1 with TRBJ1-4, with D unresolved. In germline, CDR1 is SGHRS, CDR2 YFSETQ. Trimming removed 5 bases from V and 7 bases from J, with 15 bases in between. CDR3 length: 14 residues. The CDR3 protein is CASRSSLGSEKLFF. The CDR3 DNA reads TGCGCCAGCAGATCCTCTCTTGGGAGTGAAAAACTGTTTTTT. The full variable domain, with the rest looked up from reference TRBV5-1 and TRBJ1-4, is KAGVTQTPRYLIKTRGQQVTLSCSPISGHRSVSWYQQTPGQGLQFLFEYFSETQRNKGNFPGRFSGRQFSNSRSEMNVSTLELGDSALYLCASRSSLGSEKLFFGSGTQLSVL.

The sample holds many counts of this clone. This rearrangement joins TRBV7-2 to TRBJ2-1; a weak D match, TRBD2 (6 bases). The CDR3 runs to 16 residues. The V gene's germline CDR1 is SGHTA and CDR2 FQGNSA. V was shortened by 1 base and J by 8 bases, with 18 bases between the two germline ends. CDR3 sequence reads: CASSLGGLSYMDEQFF. Here the CDR3 DNA reads TGTGCCAGCAGCTTAGGGGGACTCTCCTACATGGATGAGCAGTTCTTC.

A word on this clone: Other nucleotide sequences from this sample produce the same CDR3. J is TRBJ1-2 and V is TRBV5-1; 10 nucleotides match TRBD1. Germline V gives CDR1 SGHRS, CDR2 YFSETQ. The CDR3 spans 15 residues. V lost 0 bases and J lost 2; bases outside the gene matches: 1. This chain's CDR3 is CASSLGTGGNYGYTF. The CDR3, as DNA: TGCGCCAGCAGCTTGGGGACAGGGGGAAACTATGGCTACACCTTC.

This clone came up a few times. The chain combines TRBV5-1 with TRBJ1-2, with 11 nucleotides matching TRBD1. The CDR3 length is 14 residues. Germline V gene data show CDR1 as SGHRS and CDR2 as YFSETQ. Germline trimming cut 2 bases from V and 6 bases from J; bases unmatched to any gene: 3. The CDR3 sequence: CASSFLDRGHGYTF. The CDR3 bases are TGCGCCAGCAGCTTTCTGGACAGGGGGCATGGCTACACCTTC.

The chain links TRBV10-3 to TRBJ2-7; tentatively, D is TRBD1 (7 bases). Trimming removed 8 bases at V and 5 bases at J, with 13 bases between. CDR1 ENHRY and CDR2 SYGVKD come from the germline V gene. The CDR3 length is 12 residues. The chain's CDR3 is CAIAGGGDEQYF. In DNA, the CDR3 is TGTGCCATCGCAGGGGGAGGCGACGAGCAGTACTTC.

J is TRBJ2-1 and V is TRBV29-1; maybe TRBD2 (6 bases). The CDR3 runs 13 residues. Per germline, CDR1 SQVTM and CDR2 ANQGSEA. Trimming took 7 bases from V and 5 from J, leaving 15 bases between them. CDR3: CSALDTGDNEQFF. The CDR3 DNA reads TGCAGCGCATTGGACACGGGGGACAATGAGCAGTTCTTC.

The gene calls are TRBV30 and TRBJ2-2, with D uncertain. Looked up from germline, CDR1 is GTSNPN and CDR2 is SVGIG (reference sequence). The V and J ends lost 1 base and 4 bases respectively, with 7 bases between them. This CDR3 contains 13 residues. The chain's CDR3 is CAWSARSTGELFF. The CDR3 nucleotides read TGTGCCTGGAGTGCTCGTTCCACCGGGGAGCTGTTTTTT.

The V gene is TRBV6-5, the J gene TRBJ2-2; D ambiguous. CDR1 MNHEY and CDR2 SVGAGI come from the germline V gene. The CDR3 is 12 amino acids. The germline V and J ends were trimmed by 6 bases and 7 bases, with 9 bases remaining between them. The CDR3 sequence is CASRRDVGELFF. The CDR3 coding sequence is TGTGCCAGCAGGAGAGATGTCGGGGAGCTGTTTTTT.

This chain joins TRBV5-1 and TRBJ2-2, with 10 bases fitting TRBD1. CDR1 and CDR2 (germline): SGHRS, YFSETQ. The length of the CDR3 is 15 residues. Losses at the gene ends were 5 bases for V and 5 bases for J; bases not matched to a gene: 6. The CDR3 DNA reads as TGCGCCAGCAGGGGACAGGGGATTCCTACCGGGGAGCTGTTTTTT. Its translation is CASRGQGIPTGELFF.

This clone was observed once. The chain is built from TRBV19 and TRBJ2-6; D is unclear. CDR1 LNHDA and CDR2 SQIVND come from the germline V gene (reference sequence). This CDR3 has 14 amino acids. The germline V and J ends were trimmed by 6 bases and 0 bases, with 6 bases remaining between them. CDR3 residues: CASSQLSGANVLTF. CDR3 in DNA: TGTGCCAGTAGCCAACTCTCTGGGGCCAACGTCCTGACTTTC.

This clone was recorded many times. The chain combines TRBV5-1 with TRBJ2-7; tentative D call: TRBD2 (6 bases). Deletions cut 4 bases from V and 3 bases from J, with 11 bases between. In germline, CDR1 is SGHRS, CDR2 YFSETQ. CDR3 length: 13 amino acids. Here the CDR3 DNA reads TGCGCCAGCAGCCTACGACTAGACTACGAGCAGTACTTC. The encoded protein is CASSLRLDYEQYF.

The rearrangement joins TRBV7-2 to TRBJ1-1, with no clear D. The CDR3 has 13 amino acids. Per the germline V gene, CDR1 is SGHTA and CDR2 is FQGNSA. The ends were cut back, 2 bases at V and 2 bases at J, with 6 bases in the middle. This chain's CDR3 is CASSLTPNTEAFF. The DNA of the CDR3 is TGTGCCAGCAGCTTAACACCAAACACTGAAGCTTTCTTT. Using reference TRBV7-2 and TRBJ1-1 for the parts outside the CDR3, the full variable domain is GAGVSQSPSNKVTEKGKDVELRCDPISGHTALYWYRQSLGQGLEFLIYFQGNSAPDKSGLPSDRFSAERTGGSVSTLTIQRTQQEDSAVYLCASSLTPNTEAFFGQGTRLTVV.